What follows are 17 T cell receptor beta chains derived from one specimen sequenced in a study of blood T cell repertoires in COVID-19. Assay: immunoSEQ multiplex PCR; the TCRdb copy retains only in-frame clones and omits some. The table shows 95,000 or so clones, with around 79% occurring only once. The source material was peripheral blood. The receptor source for this set is a woman at least 80 years old with active or convalescent COVID-19.

In its sample, this clone was seen once. This rearrangement joins TRBV11-3 to TRBJ2-3, with TRBD2 matching over 7 bases. Germline V CDR1 and CDR2: SGHNT, YENEEA. This CDR3 has 16 residues. Trimming removed 5 bases from V and 5 bases from J; junction bases left unmatched: 13. CDR3 bases: TGTGCCAGCAGCCGACGGACTAGTGGGGCTCAAGATACGCAGTATTTT. Amino acids: CASSRRTSGAQDTQYF. Using reference TRBV11-3 and TRBJ2-3 for the parts outside the CDR3, the full variable domain is EAGVVQSPRYKIIEKKQPVAFWCNPISGHNTLYWYLQNLGQGPELLIRYENEEAVDDSQLPKDRFSAERLKGVDSTLKIQPAELGDSAVYLCASSRRTSGAQDTQYFGPGTRLTVL.

This rearrangement joins TRBV28 to TRBJ1-1; no definite D call. Per the germline V gene, CDR1 is MDHEN and CDR2 is SYDVKM. Trimming stripped 10 bases from V and 4 bases from J, with 7 bases between. The CDR3 runs 10 residues. The CDR3 protein is CATSSTEAFF. The CDR3 coding sequence is TGTGCCACCTCCAGCACTGAAGCTTTCTTT.

This clone was observed a few times. The CDR3 here is CASSLSPGGNTEAFF. For the CDR3, the DNA is TGTGCCAGCAGCCTAAGCCCAGGTGGAAACACTGAAGCTTTCTTT. V and J are TRBV3-1 (or the pseudogene TRBV3-2) and TRBJ1-1, with D unresolved. The length of the CDR3 is 15 residues. Trimming stripped 4 bases from V and 2 bases from J, with 14 bases between. Germline assignment: CDR1 LGHDT and CDR2 YNNKEL (reference sequence).

This chain uses TRBV13 with TRBJ2-3, with a weak D call TRBD2 (6 bases). Germline loops: CDR1 PRHDT, CDR2 FYEKMQ (reference sequence). This CDR3 is 15 amino acids long. Between the trimmed V and J ends, which lost 5 bases and 2 bases, there was a span of 14 bases. The CDR3 region has the DNA TGTGCCAGCAGCGCGGGGAACAGGTACACAGATACGCAGTATTTT. Protein: CASSAGNRYTDTQYF.

V and J are TRBV6-4 and TRBJ1-1; D remains ambiguous. V was pared by 4 bases and J by 4 bases, with 19 bases between. Germline lookup yields CDR1 MRHNA and CDR2 SNTAGT. The CDR3 extends over 16 amino acids. CDR3 protein: CASSVLDGEKITEAFF. CDR3 nucleotide sequence: TGTGCCAGCAGTGTCCTGGACGGGGAAAAGATCACTGAAGCTTTCTTT.

This clone was observed at least ten times. V gene TRBV28 combines with J gene TRBJ1-1; D not resolved. V was shortened by 2 bases and J by 1 base, with 11 bases between the two germline ends. The CDR3 totals 15 residues. Germline V gives CDR1 MDHEN, CDR2 SYDVKM. The DNA for the CDR3 is TGTGCCAGCAGTTTAATCATCGACACGAACACTGAAGCTTTCTTT. This translates into CASSLIIDTNTEAFF.

This clone was detected a few times. The chain employs TRBV25-1 and TRBJ1-2; 9 positions agree with TRBD1. Germline CDR1 reads MGHDK; CDR2 reads SYGVNS. The length of the CDR3 is 14 residues. The V segment lost 2 bases and the J segment 5 bases; nucleotides outside the gene matches: 3. CDR3 bases: TGTGCCAGCAGTGAAGGACAGGGGAAGTATGGCTACACCTTC. Protein product: CASSEGQGKYGYTF.

The rearrangement links TRBV7-9 to TRBJ1-2; D is possibly TRBD1 (6 bases). The CDR3 contains 13 residues. V was clipped by 5 bases and J by 8 bases, with 15 bases between them. Germline V lookup: CDR1 SEHNR, CDR2 FQNEAQ (reference sequence). The CDR3 bases are TGTGCCAGCAGCACCGAACAGGGTTTCGGCTACACCTTC. Translated: CASSTEQGFGYTF. Drawing the rest from reference TRBV7-9 and TRBJ1-2, the complete variable domain is DTGVSQNPRHKITKRGQNVTFRCDPISEHNRLYWYRQTLGQGPEFLTYFQNEAQLEKSRLLSDRFSAERPKGSFSTLEIQRTEQGDSAMYLCASSTEQGFGYTFGSGTRLTVV.

This clone was counted once. Germline is not matched at one junction end, which may reflect a read error. This chain joins TRBV5-1 and TRBJ2-3, with D maybe TRBD1 (6 bases). Germline-derived CDR1 and CDR2 are SGHRS and YFSETQ. The CDR3 runs 14 residues. The CDR3 is CASSPGHSADTQYF. CDR3 sequence (DNA): TGTGCCAGCAGCCCGGGACATTCTGCAGATACGCAGTATTTT.

The chain employs TRBV5-4 and TRBJ1-2; a weak D match, TRBD1 (5 bases). The CDR3 runs 14 residues. Germline CDR1 is SGHNT and CDR2 is YYREEE (reference sequence). V lost 3 bases and J lost 2, with 11 bases in between. CDR3 sequence reads: CASSSWRGNYGYTF. The CDR3 nucleotides read TGTGCCAGCAGCTCCTGGCGGGGGAACTATGGCTACACCTTC.

The rearrangement joins TRBV24-1 to TRBJ2-1; 13 positions match TRBD2. Germline V gives CDR1 KGHDR, CDR2 SFDVKD. J was trimmed by 16 bases and V by 5 bases; bases with no gene match: 13. This CDR3 has 15 residues. CDR3 sequence (DNA): TGTGCCACCAGTGGCCAACTAGCGGGAGGGCCTTCGATCTTCTTC. This translates into CATSGQLAGGPSIFF.

The chain couples TRBV5-6 to TRBJ1-2; a possible D gene is TRBD1 (5 bases). Germline V CDR1 and CDR2: SGHDT, YYEEEE. The V and J ends lost 5 bases and 0 bases respectively, with 14 bases between them. The CDR3 extends over 15 amino acids. The DNA for the CDR3 is TGTGCCAGCAGGTCGCGGGGCGGCTCTAACTATGGCTACACCTTC. It encodes CASRSRGGSNYGYTF.

The chain has TRBV19 and TRBJ2-7; 12 bases map to TRBD1. V gave up 2 bases and J gave up 3 bases; unmatched junction bases: 5. Germline values: CDR1 LNHDA, CDR2 SQIVND (reference sequence). The CDR3 runs 16 residues. DNA for the CDR3: TGTGCCAGTAGTATAAGGTGGGACAGGGGGCACTACGAGCAGTACTTC. It yields the protein CASSIRWDRGHYEQYF.

The V gene is TRBV7-9, the J gene TRBJ2-2; 10 bases line up with TRBD2. This CDR3 has 15 amino acids. V shed 5 bases and J 6 bases; nucleotides not matched to a gene: 6. CDR1 is SEHNR and CDR2 is FQNEAQ in the germline V gene (reference sequence). As DNA, the CDR3 is TGTGCCAGCAGCAAAGCGGGAGGGCGGTCCGGGGAGCTGTTTTTT. Translated: CASSKAGGRSGELFF.

V usage is TRBV5-4 and J usage is TRBJ2-3, with 10 positions matching TRBD2. The V gene's germline CDR1 is SGHNT and CDR2 YYREEE (reference sequence). V shed 3 bases, J shed 0 bases, and the junction held 13 bases outside the gene matches. The CDR3 contains 19 residues. CDR3 amino acids: CASSSLDRTSGASTDTQYF. As DNA, the CDR3 is TGTGCCAGCAGCTCTCTGGACCGGACTAGCGGCGCTAGCACAGATACGCAGTATTTT. The full variable domain, its missing parts supplied by reference TRBV5-4 and TRBJ2-3, is ETGVTQSPTHLIKTRGQQVTLRCSSQSGHNTVSWYQQALGQGPQFIFQYYREEENGRGNFPPRFSGLQFPNYSSELNVNALELDDSALYLCASSSLDRTSGASTDTQYFGPGTRLTVL.

This clone was recorded only once. The chain carries TRBV7-8 and TRBJ2-2, with 8 bases matching TRBD2. Germline CDR1 is SGHVS and CDR2 is FQNEAQ. This CDR3 region has 16 residues. Trimming removed 0 bases from V and 4 bases from J; junction bases left unmatched: 4. CDR3 bases: TGTGCCAGCAGCTTAGCCGGGACTAGATCCACCGGGGAGCTGTTTTTT. Amino acids: CASSLAGTRSTGELFF.

The rearrangement links TRBV19 to TRBJ2-1; 14 nucleotides agree with TRBD2. The length of the CDR3 is 19 residues. Germline CDR1 is LNHDA and CDR2 is SQIVND (reference sequence). V dropped 5 bases and J dropped 3; count of bases not matched to a gene: 12. The CDR3 reads CASSPRTSGRMGGYNEQFF. CDR3 sequence (DNA): TGTGCCAGTAGTCCCAGGACTAGCGGGAGGATGGGAGGCTACAATGAGCAGTTCTTC.